The 22 T cell receptor beta chains in this list originate from one sample, sequenced in a study of blood T cell repertoires in COVID-19. Libraries were prepared by immunoSEQ multiplex PCR; TCRdb keeps only in-frame clonotypes and omits some of them. Among tens of thousands of clones listed, approximately 83% were seen once. Material: peripheral blood. These receptors all stem from a man between 65 and 80 years old with acute or convalescent COVID-19.

The chain employs TRBV4-1 and TRBJ1-1; possibly TRBD1 for D (5 bases). Trimming took 7 bases from V and 11 from J, leaving 26 bases between them. The CDR3 totals 15 residues. Germline CDR1 reads MGHRA; CDR2 reads YSYEKL. The CDR3 is CASTRDRRQSNAAFF. CDR3 nucleotides: TGCGCCAGCACCCGTGATCGGCGACAGTCTAACGCGGCTTTCTTT.

J is TRBJ1-1 and V is TRBV19; no clear D gene. Trimming took 3 bases from V and 5 from J, leaving 10 bases between them. This CDR3 is 13 amino acids long. Germline V gives CDR1 LNHDA, CDR2 SQIVND (reference sequence). CDR3 in DNA: TGTGCCAGTAGTATTAACCTACGAACTGAAGCTTTCTTT. Protein product: CASSINLRTEAFF.

This clone was found once. The genes are TRBV19 and TRBJ2-7, with 9 bases that match TRBD2. The CDR3 contains 14 residues. J lost 4 bases, V lost 6 bases, and 7 bases had no gene match. Germline V gives CDR1 LNHDA, CDR2 SQIVND (reference sequence). Here the CDR3 reads CASRDSGRRYEQYF. CDR3 in DNA: TGTGCCAGTAGGGATAGCGGGAGAAGGTACGAGCAGTACTTC.

This chain uses TRBV5-6 with TRBJ1-1, with 9 positions matching TRBD1. Losses at the gene ends were 4 bases for V and 0 bases for J; bases not matched to a gene: 7. CDR1 and CDR2 (germline): SGHDT, YYEEEE. This CDR3 has 16 residues. CDR3 in DNA: TGTGCCAGCAGCCGCTACAGGGGGCCTTTGAACACTGAAGCTTTCTTT. Amino acid sequence: CASSRYRGPLNTEAFF. The variable domain in full, with the rest retrieved from reference TRBV5-6 and TRBJ1-1, is DAGVTQSPTHLIKTRGQQVTLRCSPKSGHDTVSWYQQALGQGPQFIFQYYEEEERQRGNFPDRFSGHQFPNYSSELNVNALLLGDSALYLCASSRYRGPLNTEAFFGQGTRLTVV.

J is TRBJ1-6 and V is TRBV5-1, with a possible D match to TRBD1 (6 bases). The CDR3 contains 14 residues. Between the trimmed V and J ends, which lost 4 bases and 5 bases, there was a span of 10 bases. Germline assignment: CDR1 SGHRS and CDR2 YFSETQ. The CDR3 is CASSLDRNNSPLHF. The CDR3 bases are TGCGCCAGCAGCCTTGACAGGAATAATTCACCCCTCCACTTT.

The rearrangement joins TRBV6-6 to TRBJ2-1; D possibly corresponds to TRBD2 (5 bases). Germline V gene sequence: CDR1 MNHNY, CDR2 SVGAGI (reference sequence). The CDR3 length is 14 residues. The CDR3 DNA reads as TGTGCGAGCTTAGGAGACTACTCCTACAATGAGCAGTTCTTC. As protein: CASLGDYSYNEQFF.

The rearrangement joins TRBV15 to TRBJ2-2; D remains ambiguous. The V end lost 0 bases, the J end lost 0 bases, and 11 bases lay between the germline ends. CDR1 LNHNV and CDR2 YYDKDF come from the germline V gene (reference sequence). There are 17 residues in the CDR3. The CDR3 region has the DNA TGTGCCACCAGCAGAGAGGGCAGTAGGACGAACACCGGGGAGCTGTTTTTT. The encoded protein is CATSREGSRTNTGELFF.

V is TRBV7-2 and J is TRBJ1-5; D not certain. Germline CDR1 is SGHTA and CDR2 is FQGNSA. The CDR3 has 15 residues. The V end lost 0 bases, the J end lost 0 bases, and 6 bases lay between the germline ends. CDR3 loop: CASSLALGSNQPQHF. CDR3 bases: TGTGCCAGCAGCTTAGCGCTAGGTAGCAATCAGCCCCAGCATTTT.

V and J are TRBV2 and TRBJ1-1; 9 positions match TRBD1. The CDR3 loop spans 13 amino acids. CDR1 and CDR2 from the germline V gene are SNHLY and FYNNEI. The V gene end was trimmed by 11 bases and the J gene end by 4 bases; junction bases not matched to a gene: 8. This chain's CDR3 is CAGAGGQGTEAFF. CDR3 bases: TGTGCCGGCGCGGGGGGACAGGGCACTGAAGCTTTCTTT.

The J gene is TRBJ1-5, the V gene TRBV19; the match to TRBD1 covers 8 bases. V dropped 5 bases and J dropped 6; count of bases not matched to a gene: 6. Germline lookup yields CDR1 LNHDA and CDR2 SQIVND (reference sequence). CDR3 size: 14 residues. The CDR3 nucleotides read TGTGCCAGTAGTTCCCGGACAGGGAGTCAGCCCCAGCATTTT. The encoded protein is CASSSRTGSQPQHF.

The chain combines TRBV7-2 with TRBJ1-5, with D perhaps TRBD1 (5 bases). Trimming took off 5 bases at V and 2 bases at J, with 16 bases between the two ends. The CDR3 totals 16 residues. CDR1 is SGHTA and CDR2 is FQGNSA in the germline V gene. In nucleotides, the CDR3 is TGTGCCAGCAGCCAAGTGGGGGGTAGTGGCAATCAGCCCCAGCATTTT. This codes for CASSQVGGSGNQPQHF.

The chain uses TRBV5-1 and TRBJ1-6; D remains unclear. Germline CDR1 reads SGHRS; CDR2 reads YFSETQ. The CDR3 has 14 residues. Between the trimmed V and J ends, which lost 5 bases and 5 bases, there was a span of 11 bases. CDR3 coding DNA: TGCGCCAGCAGACGCCGACGGGATAATTCACCCCTCCACTTT. Translated: CASRRRRDNSPLHF. Full variable domain (rest looked up from reference TRBV5-1 and TRBJ1-6): KAGVTQTPRYLIKTRGQQVTLSCSPISGHRSVSWYQQTPGQGLQFLFEYFSETQRNKGNFPGRFSGRQFSNSRSEMNVSTLELGDSALYLCASRRRRDNSPLHFGNGTRLTVT.

The chain couples TRBV18 to TRBJ1-1; D not resolved. The V gene lost 2 bases and the J gene lost 1 base, with 11 bases spanning the gap. This CDR3 has 15 amino acids. In germline, CDR1 is KGHSH, CDR2 LQKENI. CDR3 nucleotides: TGTGCCAGCTCACCAAATCAGGCTGCGAACACTGAAGCTTTCTTT. This encodes CASSPNQAANTEAFF.

V usage is TRBV12-3 or TRBV12-4 and J usage is TRBJ2-7; TRBD1 might be the D (5 bases). The CDR3 totals 12 residues. V lost 6 bases to trimming and J lost 3 bases, with 9 bases between them. CDR3 nucleotide sequence: TGTGCCAGCAGCCTTAGGGGCTACGAGCAGTACTTC. Translating it yields CASSLRGYEQYF.

The V call is TRBV25-1, the J call TRBJ2-1; D gene unclear. V was cut by 4 bases and J by 6 bases, with 7 bases left in between. CDR1 MGHDK and CDR2 SYGVNS come from the germline V gene. The CDR3 loop spans 12 amino acids. CDR3 DNA sequence: TGTGCCAGCAGTGCCCCGAGCAATGAGCAGTTCTTC. Its protein is CASSAPSNEQFF. The full variable domain, with the rest looked up from reference TRBV25-1 and TRBJ2-1, is EADIYQTPRYLVIGTGKKITLECSQTMGHDKMYWYQQDPGMELHLIHYSYGVNSTEKGDLSSESTVSRIRTEHFPLTLESARPSHTSQYLCASSAPSNEQFFGPGTRLTVL.

This clone came up a few times. The chain uses TRBV30 and TRBJ1-6, with D perhaps matching TRBD1 (5 bases). This CDR3 region has 13 residues. Germline CDR1 reads GTSNPN; CDR2 reads SVGIG (reference sequence). Trimming left V 0 bases short and J 14 bases short, with 14 bases between. The DNA for the CDR3 is TGTGCCTGGAGTGTACAGGCCCTAAAGACCCTCCACTTT. Translation: CAWSVQALKTLHF.

This rearrangement joins TRBV6-2 or TRBV6-3 to TRBJ1-2; TRBD1 agrees at 8 bases. The V gene's germline CDR1 is MNHEY and CDR2 SVGEGT. CDR3 length: 13 amino acids. The trim removed 7 bases at V and 3 bases at J, leaving 4 bases unmatched. This CDR3 is CASTPDRDYGYTF. DNA for the CDR3: TGTGCCAGCACCCCGGACAGGGACTATGGCTACACCTTC.

The V call is TRBV30, the J call TRBJ2-3; D unresolved. The CDR3 loop spans 14 amino acids. V gave up 3 bases and J gave up 2 bases, with 12 bases separating them. From germline, CDR1 is GTSNPN and CDR2 SVGIG (reference sequence). CDR3 protein: CAWSGSYVTDTQYF. CDR3 nucleotide sequence: TGTGCCTGGAGCGGTTCCTATGTCACAGATACGCAGTATTTT.

This chain uses TRBV28 with TRBJ1-2; D gene unclear. The V gene's germline CDR1 is MDHEN and CDR2 SYDVKM. This CDR3 has 13 amino acids. The ends were cut back, 7 bases at V and 3 bases at J, with 12 bases in the middle. CDR3 sequence (DNA): TGTGCCAGCACCCCAGGTCAGGACTATGGCTACACCTTC. This encodes CASTPGQDYGYTF.

This sequence joins TRBV14 and TRBJ2-3; a possible D gene is TRBD1 (5 bases). Trimming took 0 bases from V and 0 from J, leaving 7 bases between them. This CDR3 is 15 amino acids long. Germline V gene sequence: CDR1 SGHDN, CDR2 FVKESK. For the CDR3, the DNA is TGTGCCAGCAGCCAAGAGACAGCTAGCACAGATACGCAGTATTTT. Its protein product is CASSQETASTDTQYF.

The V call is TRBV3-1 (or the pseudogene TRBV3-2), the J call TRBJ1-6; D is ambiguous. V was shortened by 4 bases and J by 7 bases, with 11 bases between the two germline ends. Germline loops: CDR1 LGHDT, CDR2 YNNKEL (reference sequence). This CDR3 comprises 14 residues. CDR3 sequence reads: CASSPERVNSPLHF. Written as DNA, the CDR3 is TGTGCCAGCAGCCCCGAGAGGGTGAATTCACCCCTCCACTTT.

This chain links TRBV15 with TRBJ1-5; 10 bases are a match to TRBD1. This CDR3 region has 19 residues. The germline gives CDR1 LNHNV, CDR2 YYDKDF (reference sequence). The trim removed 3 bases at V and 0 bases at J, leaving 11 bases unmatched. CDR3 nucleotides: TGTGCCACCAGCAGCTTCCGGGACAGGGGAGTTAGTAGCAATCAGCCCCAGCATTTT. Amino acids: CATSSFRDRGVSSNQPQHF.